The rows below give T cell receptor beta chains drawn from one sample of a study of blood T cell repertoires in COVID-19. TCRdb keeps only in-frame clones here, not all; method: immunoSEQ multiplex PCR. The table includes about 320,000 clones, 86% detected once. The sequencing input was peripheral blood. All receptors come from a woman aged 45-60 years with acute or convalescent COVID-19. Both conserved end residues are part of each CDR3.

j_gene: TRBJ2-7
v_gene: TRBV15
CDR3aa: CANKLCAGTGGFYEQYF

j_gene: TRBJ2-7
v_gene: TRBV6-5
CDR3aa: CASRPGTHNEQYF

j_gene: TRBJ1-4
v_gene: TRBV3-1/TRBV3-2
CDR3aa: CASSPFTGGEKLFF

j_gene: TRBJ2-5
v_gene: TRBV29-1
CDR3aa: CSVSGMRETQYF

j_gene: TRBJ2-3
v_gene: TRBV3-1/TRBV3-2
CDR3aa: CASSQDRLRADTQYF

j_gene: TRBJ2-7
v_gene: TRBV11-3
CDR3aa: CASSLTGVHEQYF

j_gene: TRBJ1-4
v_gene: TRBV27
CDR3aa: CASSPYGDATNEKLFF

j_gene: TRBJ1-1
v_gene: TRBV5-1
CDR3aa: CASRLDRATEAFF

j_gene: TRBJ1-6
v_gene: TRBV27
CDR3aa: CATQQRGHNSPLHF

j_gene: TRBJ2-2
v_gene: TRBV19
CDR3aa: CASSIQGGSSGGELFF

j_gene: TRBJ2-1
v_gene: TRBV28
CDR3aa: CASRKRYNEQFF

j_gene: TRBJ2-1
v_gene: TRBV10-3
CDR3aa: CAISESTGLEQFF

j_gene: TRBJ1-6
v_gene: TRBV30
CDR3aa: CAWNENSPLHF

j_gene: TRBJ2-1
v_gene: TRBV13
CDR3aa: CASQSRLAGGLNEQFF